These T cell receptor beta chains were read from a single sample in a study of blood T cell repertoires in COVID-19. Profiling relied on immunoSEQ multiplex PCR, and the TCRdb table lists in-frame clones only, not all of them. Here the sample spans about 79,000 clones, 85% to 90% being singletons. Sequenced material: peripheral blood. These receptors came from an older man with active or convalescent COVID-19. Both conserved end residues are part of each CDR3.

j_call | cdr3_length | v_call | cdr3_aa
TRBJ2-5 | 13 | TRBV19 | CASSIASLETQYF
TRBJ2-7 | 15 | TRBV14 | CASSQMGTEIYEQYF
TRBJ2-2 | 15 | TRBV6-1 | CASSEFSWRSGELFF
TRBJ1-1 | 12 | TRBV30 | CAWWQGSTEAFF
TRBJ2-7 | 13 | TRBV27 | CASSGTGTYEQYF
TRBJ1-3 | 17 | TRBV28 | CASKSPGGARFGNTIYF
TRBJ2-2 | 17 | TRBV19 | CASTSQAAGGDTGELFF
TRBJ1-5 | 17 | TRBV6-1 | CASSEARRASSIQPQHF
TRBJ2-1 | 19 | TRBV4-1 | CASSQDWASGTQSYNEQFF
TRBJ1-4 | 17 | TRBV19 | CASATDRVESTNEKLFF
TRBJ2-3 | 14 | TRBV2 | CASSTRPGTDTQYF
TRBJ1-3 | 15 | TRBV28 | CASSPSLAAGNTIYF
TRBJ1-2 | 15 | TRBV6-2/TRBV6-3 | CASSYSTGGNYGYTF
TRBJ2-1 | 21 | TRBV18 | CASSPPVSGTGRAVLLGEQFF
TRBJ1-1 | 15 | TRBV19 | CASSPRPRQGTEAFF
TRBJ2-7 | 12 | TRBV7-9 | CASSRGVYEQYF
TRBJ1-6 | 16 | TRBV25-1 | CASPLLRDGQNSPLHF
TRBJ1-1 | 12 | TRBV29-1 | CSVAAGNTEAFF
TRBJ2-1 | 15 | TRBV7-3 | CASSLMGGWNNEQFF
TRBJ2-3 | 17 | TRBV15 | CATSEEFLAGGADTQYF
TRBJ1-5 | 13 | TRBV28 | CASSLPGNQPQHF
TRBJ2-3 | 13 | TRBV29-1 | CSGTPLSTDTQYF
TRBJ2-7 | 14 | TRBV6-5 | CASSFASGSYEQYF
TRBJ2-5 | 17 | TRBV4-1 | CASSPGQGANQGETQYF
TRBJ2-1 | 16 | TRBV19 | CASSAFTGLSHNEQFF
TRBJ1-5 | 15 | TRBV28 | CASSPLTGVNQPQHF
TRBJ2-7 | 14 | TRBV6-6 | CATLGREGPYEQYF
TRBJ1-5 | 12 | TRBV28 | CASSFLNQPQHF
TRBJ1-1 | 15 | TRBV19 | CASSIYGQGGTEAFF
TRBJ2-2 | 18 | TRBV19 | CASSIDIAGVGNTGELFF
TRBJ2-3 | 16 | TRBV6-5 | CASSYDLAGIRNTQYF
TRBJ2-5 | 15 | TRBV2 | CASREPSGSWKTQYF
TRBJ2-5 | 15 | TRBV28 | CASSRGGLPKETQYF
TRBJ1-3 | 15 | TRBV9 | CASSVTDYSGNTIYF
TRBJ1-1 | 14 | TRBV27 | CASSFRGLNTEAFF
TRBJ1-5 | 16 | TRBV19 | CASSIIGGAAREPQHF
TRBJ2-7 | 14 | TRBV6-1 | CASSEGTGRNEQYF
TRBJ1-5 | 15 | TRBV28 | CASGRTGGGVGPQHF
TRBJ1-4 | 13 | TRBV19 | CASTPRRNEKLFF
TRBJ2-1 | 15 | TRBV19 | CASSPGGSAWNEQFF
TRBJ2-7 | 13 | TRBV11-3 | CASSLVSGGEQYF
TRBJ2-1 | 16 | TRBV28 | CASRTQAGTEYNEQFF